This TCR beta chain was captured by sequencing in a study of blood T cell repertoires in COVID-19. V lost 7 bases and J lost 1, with 13 bases in between. The germline V gene has CDR1 MNHEY and CDR2 SVGAGI. CDR3 length equals 14 residues. In the original analysis: Amplification with reference gene primers provided the estimates of nucleated cell counts. Profiling relied on immunoSEQ multiplex PCR, and the TCRdb table lists in-frame clones only, not all of them. For V, J and clone size, that table is used; D and trimming come from the DNA. The repertoire holds 150,000 to 200,000 clones, with about four fifths as singletons. Seattle cases were enrolled at active infection and followed longitudinally.

The sequenced sample was peripheral blood. The chain employs TRBV6-5 and TRBJ2-5; tentatively, D is TRBD2 (6 bases). The sequence came from an elderly woman with COVID-19, enrolled during active disease. Here the CDR3 reads CASKVGGPQETQYF. The CDR3 bases are TGTGCCAGCAAGGTCGGAGGGCCCCAAGAGACCCAGTACTTC.